This record covers a single TCR beta chain. This clonotype was counted only a few times. Its binding antigen is unknown. No qualities accompany the bases; no much larger clone lies one base away. The sample belongs to a study of post-analysis software for immune sequencing data (dated by TCRdb to between 2014 and 2016). Notes on the research overall: The recorded disease courses included relapsing-remitting, secondary progressive and progressive-relapsing multiple sclerosis, and some patients had no subtype annotation. The patient repertoires were compared against approximately ten previously published healthy control repertoires obtained from donors aged roughly 6 to 28 years. A subset of samples was prepared in parallel using single-end sample barcoding, then pooled and co-amplified after Illumina adapter ligation. The paper's findings and limits, for the study overall: The control group was slightly older than the multiple sclerosis patient group. Direct clustering with F measure revealed strong co-clustering of samples prepared in the same batch, which led to a batch-effect correction. Normalized Chao1 diversity was significantly lower in multiple sclerosis patients than controls, suggesting substantial peripheral T-cell clonal expansion.

TCR beta repertoires were profiled from peripheral blood of roughly 13 young patients with multiple sclerosis to demonstrate the VDJtools post-analysis software. The multiple sclerosis patients were children and adolescents between about 6 and 16 years of age. The library was prepared using PCR. Sequencing was carried out with an Illumina HiSeq 2500. To reduce PCR and sequencing biases, unique molecular identifiers were incorporated into the TCR beta cDNA libraries. Some 500,000 cDNA molecules were obtained for every 1 to 10 million input T cells, so each molecule roughly corresponded to one T cell. Patient libraries were prepared and sequenced with the same protocol used for the earlier healthy control dataset. Within a given batch, samples were prepared together, multiplexed and sequenced on the same HiSeq lane. The published analysis was carried out like this. Raw barcoded reads were processed with MIGEC, discarding single-read molecular identifier groups before consensus assembly and CDR3 extraction. VDJtools was used for post-analysis of the clonotype tables, and diversity was normalized by down-sampling every dataset to the size of the smallest sample. To correct batch-related cross-sample contamination, repertoire overlap clustering matched CDR3 amino acid sequences but not nucleotide sequences. The public reads were run again by TCRdb, first through fastp at Q25 and then through MiXCR, and only productive beta chains were kept. Rows matching on CDR3 protein sequence are summarized as one entry with the most common DNA and genes. The V and J calls come from TCRdb's annotation, not from the publication. The sample table shows around 500,000 distinct CDR3 sequences, and 30% to 40% are seen once. Of the sample, approximately 6% is held by the ten largest clones.

Sample: blood. The sequence derives from a girl younger than 18 with multiple sclerosis.

The CDR3 region has the sequence CASSNERILGYGYTF. The sequenced DNA is TGTGCCAGCAGTAACGAACGGATACTAGGTTATGGCTACACCTTC. In this chain, TRBV3-1 is recombined with TRBJ1-2; no D gene call is confident. The CDR3 measures 15 amino acids from cysteine to phenylalanine. Solely the CDR3 DNA is kept, with 45 bases framed from the first base. V and J are truncated by 6 bases and 5 bases respectively, leaving an intervening sequence of 19 bases. CDR1 is given as LGHDT and CDR2 as YNNKEL, both from the germline V gene (reference sequence).